Listed below are T cell receptor beta chains from one sample, sequenced in a study of STAT3 mutations in large granular lymphocyte leukemia. The method was immunoSEQ multiplex PCR; TCRdb's version includes in-frame clones alone and lacks a portion of them. The sample yields tens of thousands of clones, roughly 84% seen once. The sequenced sample was PBMCs. The receptors derive from a human donor with T large granular lymphocyte leukemia. Some clones in this sample may be carry-over from other donors' samples. Each CDR3 is given with its conserved first and last residue. A D gene is named only where the DNA matches it firmly. Clone size is stated in some rows and not others, as once, few, many or a class when expanded.

size: NA
V: TRBV13
D: TRBD2
J: TRBJ2-3
DNA: TGTGCCAGCAGCAACCTAGCGGGGGGACGCACAGATACGCAGTATTTT
CDR3: CASSNLAGGRTDTQYF

size: NA
V: TRBV5-4
D: NA
J: TRBJ2-5
DNA: TGTGCCAGCAGGGAGACTGGCGCGGGAGAGACCCAGTACTTC
CDR3: CASRETGAGETQYF

size: NA
V: TRBV6-4
D: NA
J: TRBJ2-1
DNA: TGTGCCAGCAGTGATTCAGGGAGCTCCTACAATGAGCAGTTCTTC
CDR3: CASSDSGSSYNEQFF

size: NA
V: TRBV6-5
D: NA
J: TRBJ1-1
DNA: TGTGCCAGCAGTTACTCGGAGAACACTGAAGCTTTCTTT
CDR3: CASSYSENTEAFF

size: NA
V: TRBV7-2
D: NA
J: TRBJ2-1
DNA: TGTGCCAGCAGCTTAGGACAGCAGGGGTTCTTC
CDR3: CASSLGQQGFF

size: NA
V: TRBV7-8
D: TRBD1
J: TRBJ1-3
DNA: TGTGCCAGCAGCTTACAGGGGGGAACTGGAAACACCATATATTTT
CDR3: CASSLQGGTGNTIYF

size: NA
V: TRBV6-5
D: NA
J: TRBJ2-7
DNA: TGTGCCAGCAGCCCCGCCCCGGGACATATCTACGAGCAGTACTTC
CDR3: CASSPAPGHIYEQYF

size: NA
V: TRBV29-1
D: TRBD1
J: TRBJ1-2
DNA: TGCAGCGCTGGGGGACAGGGCGTCTATGGCTACACCTTC
CDR3: CSAGGQGVYGYTF

size: NA
V: TRBV20-1
D: NA
J: TRBJ2-1
DNA: TGCAGTGCTTCCTTCGGGAATGAGCAGTTCTTC
CDR3: CSASFGNEQFF

size: few
V: TRBV5-6
D: NA
J: TRBJ1-4
DNA: TGTGCCAGCAGCCTTGCCTCGGGAAACCAGGAAAAACTGTTTTTT
CDR3: CASSLASGNQEKLFF

size: NA
V: TRBV7-9
D: NA
J: TRBJ1-2
DNA: TGTGCCAGCAGCCAAGAGACAGGCGGCTACACCTTC
CDR3: CASSQETGGYTF

size: NA
V: TRBV6-5
D: TRBD1
J: TRBJ1-5
DNA: TGTGCCAGCAGTTATGGACAGGGGGCTGAACAGCCCCAGCATTTT
CDR3: CASSYGQGAEQPQHF

size: NA
V: TRBV5-1
D: TRBD1
J: TRBJ1-1
DNA: TGCGCCAGCAGACAAAACAGGGGCCTGGGCACTGAAGCTTTCTTT
CDR3: CASRQNRGLGTEAFF

size: NA
V: TRBV5-4
D: TRBD1
J: TRBJ1-6
DNA: TGTGCCAGCAGCCCTGGGGGGACAGGGGCAAATTCACCCCTCCACTTT
CDR3: CASSPGGTGANSPLHF

size: once
V: TRBV29-1
D: TRBD1
J: TRBJ1-2
DNA: TGCAGCGTTTCCAGGGGGCCGAACTATGGCTACACCTTC
CDR3: CSVSRGPNYGYTF

size: once
V: TRBV30
D: NA
J: TRBJ2-3
DNA: TGTGCCTCCTCGATAAGGACTAGCACAGATACGCAGTATTTT
CDR3: CASSIRTSTDTQYF

size: NA
V: TRBV29-1
D: NA
J: TRBJ1-2
DNA: TGCAGCGTTGAGGGATTTGGACTACTTAACGGCTACACCTTC
CDR3: CSVEGFGLLNGYTF

size: NA
V: TRBV6-5
D: NA
J: TRBJ1-5
DNA: TGTGCCAGCAGTTACACAGCCCGTGGTAGCAATCAGCCCCAGCATTTT
CDR3: CASSYTARGSNQPQHF

size: NA
V: TRBV7-9
D: NA
J: TRBJ2-1
DNA: TGTGCCAGCAGCCCTTATCGGCTTTCAGTCTACAATGAGCAGTTCTTC
CDR3: CASSPYRLSVYNEQFF

size: NA
V: TRBV14
D: TRBD1
J: TRBJ2-3
DNA: TGTGCCAGCAGCCAAGTACCGACAGGGTTGGGGGATACGCAGTATTTT
CDR3: CASSQVPTGLGDTQYF

size: NA
V: TRBV27
D: NA
J: TRBJ2-7
DNA: TGTGCCAGCAGTTTAGCAGGGGCCTCTACCTACGAGCAGTACTTC
CDR3: CASSLAGASTYEQYF

size: NA
V: TRBV7-2
D: TRBD1
J: TRBJ1-2
DNA: TGTGCCAGCAGTTTCGACAGGGACTATGGCTACACCTTC
CDR3: CASSFDRDYGYTF

size: NA
V: TRBV27
D: NA
J: TRBJ2-3
DNA: TGTGCCAGCACCCCCGAACCGGGACTCAGCACAGATACGCAGTATTTT
CDR3: CASTPEPGLSTDTQYF

size: NA
V: TRBV7-9
D: NA
J: TRBJ1-1
DNA: TGTGCCAGCAGGGTTGAGGGAGGGAGGAACACTGAAGCTTTCTTT
CDR3: CASRVEGGRNTEAFF

size: NA
V: TRBV29-1
D: NA
J: TRBJ1-3
DNA: TGCAGCGTCAGCTCTGGAAACACCATATATTTT
CDR3: CSVSSGNTIYF

size: NA
V: TRBV11-2
D: NA
J: TRBJ1-2
DNA: TGTGCCAGCAGCATCGGAGTTGGCTACACCTTC
CDR3: CASSIGVGYTF

size: NA
V: TRBV11-3
D: NA
J: TRBJ1-5
DNA: TGTGCCAGCAGCTTATCCCTTGGGAACTTAAGCAATCAGCCCCAGCATTTT
CDR3: CASSLSLGNLSNQPQHF

size: NA
V: TRBV5-1
D: TRBD1
J: TRBJ2-3
DNA: TGCGCCAGCAGCAAAACCCTCGGACAGGGGGCGATAGATACGCAGTATTTT
CDR3: CASSKTLGQGAIDTQYF

size: NA
V: TRBV10-3
D: TRBD1
J: TRBJ1-3
DNA: TGTGCCATCAGATCTCTCCCAGGGACAGGGGTTTCGGGCAACACCATATATTTT
CDR3: CAIRSLPGTGVSGNTIYF

size: NA
V: TRBV4-2
D: NA
J: TRBJ1-4
DNA: TGTGCCAGCAGCCAAGATAGGACCTTGGGGGTGGAAAAACTGTTTTTT
CDR3: CASSQDRTLGVEKLFF

size: NA
V: TRBV4-1
D: NA
J: TRBJ1-2
DNA: TGCGCCAGCAGCCAAGTACAGGTAACCGGGGGCTACACCTTC
CDR3: CASSQVQVTGGYTF

size: NA
V: TRBV5-4
D: NA
J: TRBJ2-2
DNA: TGTGCCAGTCAGACTGGTCCCTTGTATGCCGGGGAGCTGTTTTTT
CDR3: CASQTGPLYAGELFF

size: NA
V: TRBV5-1
D: NA
J: TRBJ2-5
DNA: TGCGCCAGCACTCCGGCCGGGAGCAGTTCCGAGACCCAGTACTTC
CDR3: CASTPAGSSSETQYF

size: NA
V: TRBV10-3
D: NA
J: TRBJ2-1
DNA: TGTGCCATCAGTAAACAGGGGGGGAGTTCCTACAATGAGCAGTTCTTC
CDR3: CAISKQGGSSYNEQFF

size: NA
V: TRBV28
D: TRBD1
J: TRBJ1-5
DNA: TGTGCCAGCAGATCCGGGACAGGGGGCTTTCAGCCCCAGCATTTT
CDR3: CASRSGTGGFQPQHF

size: NA
V: TRBV6-1
D: TRBD1
J: TRBJ2-4
DNA: TGTGCCAGCAGATCATTCAGGACAGGGGAAAACATTCAGTACTTC
CDR3: CASRSFRTGENIQYF

size: NA
V: TRBV5-1
D: NA
J: TRBJ2-7
DNA: TGCGCCAGCAGCGATGGATCCGATCCCCTTACCTACGAGCAGTACTTC
CDR3: CASSDGSDPLTYEQYF

size: NA
V: TRBV13
D: NA
J: TRBJ1-1
DNA: TGTGCCAGCAGCTTCGGACCCTATGAAGCTTTCTTT
CDR3: CASSFGPYEAFF

size: NA
V: TRBV5-1
D: NA
J: TRBJ2-2
DNA: TGCGCCAGCAGCTTGGACCTTTGGGACACCGGGGAGCTGTTTTTT
CDR3: CASSLDLWDTGELFF

size: NA
V: TRBV21-1
D: NA
J: TRBJ1-5
DNA: TGTGCCAGCAGCCTAATTCCTGCCCAGGCCGGTCAGCCCCAGCATTTT
CDR3: CASSLIPAQAGQPQHF

size: NA
V: TRBV3-1/TRBV3-2
D: NA
J: TRBJ1-6
DNA: TGTGCCAGCGGTTCACCCCTCCACTTT
CDR3: CASGSPLHF

size: NA
V: TRBV28
D: TRBD1
J: TRBJ1-5
DNA: TGTGCCAGCAGTCGATGGGACAGGCCCCAGCATTTT
CDR3: CASSRWDRPQHF

size: NA
V: TRBV29-1
D: TRBD1
J: TRBJ1-2
DNA: TGCAGCGTCGGACCGGGACAGGGGGCGTCGGATGGCTACACCTTC
CDR3: CSVGPGQGASDGYTF

size: NA
V: TRBV9
D: NA
J: TRBJ1-6
DNA: TGTGCCAGCAGCGTCTCAGTTACTCTCTCACCCCTCCACTTT
CDR3: CASSVSVTLSPLHF

size: NA
V: TRBV5-1
D: NA
J: TRBJ2-3
DNA: TGCGCCAGCAGCGCCCGGCCTAGCACAGATACGCAGTATTTT
CDR3: CASSARPSTDTQYF

size: NA
V: TRBV6-1
D: NA
J: TRBJ1-6
DNA: TGTGCCAGCGATTCACGTTCATGGGACAATTCACCCCTCCACTTT
CDR3: CASDSRSWDNSPLHF

size: NA
V: TRBV9
D: NA
J: TRBJ1-1
DNA: TGTGCCAGCAGCGTAGACACGGCTGGGAACACTGAAGCTTTCTTT
CDR3: CASSVDTAGNTEAFF

size: NA
V: TRBV7-9
D: NA
J: TRBJ1-1
DNA: TGTGCCGGGGTAAGGAGAGCGAACACTGAAGCTTTCTTT
CDR3: CAGVRRANTEAFF

size: NA
V: TRBV28
D: NA
J: TRBJ1-5
DNA: TGTGCCAGCCGCTCGGGGTTTTATAGCAATCAGCCCCAGCATTTT
CDR3: CASRSGFYSNQPQHF

size: NA
V: TRBV5-3
D: NA
J: TRBJ1-5
DNA: TGTGCCAGAAGCTTGTCAGGGAGAGAACAGCCCCAGCATTTT
CDR3: CARSLSGREQPQHF

size: NA
V: TRBV28
D: NA
J: TRBJ1-5
DNA: TGTGCCAGCAGTCAAGAGGGGTGGGGGAGGCCCCATCAGCCCCAGCATTTT
CDR3: CASSQEGWGRPHQPQHF

size: NA
V: TRBV28
D: TRBD2
J: TRBJ2-1
DNA: TGTGCCAGCAGTTTAGGGCTAGCGGGGGAGTATGAGCAGTTCTTC
CDR3: CASSLGLAGEYEQFF

size: NA
V: TRBV30
D: TRBD1
J: TRBJ2-7
DNA: TGTGCCTGGAGTGAGCTCCGAGGGACAGGGTTATATGAGCAGTACTTC
CDR3: CAWSELRGTGLYEQYF